The TCR beta chain under discussion was sequenced for a study of blood T cell repertoires in COVID-19. Overall study context: COVID-19 samples from acute and convalescent phases originated in the United States, Italy and Spain.

The V segment lost 5 bases and the J segment 5 bases; nucleotides outside the gene matches: 5. From germline, CDR1 is SGHRS and CDR2 YFSETQ. This CDR3 comprises 14 residues. Methods used by the authors: How many nucleated cells were present was estimated from reference gene primer amplification. TCRdb's table, derived via immunoSEQ multiplex PCR, lists solely in-frame clones and lacks some. V, J and clone size are those of that table, while D and trimming were read from the DNA. Found here are about 200,000 clones, approximately 84% of them singletons; the top ten hold 4.5% to 5%. Sequencing used peripheral blood. V usage is TRBV5-1 and J usage is TRBJ2-7; 12 bases fit TRBD1. The TCR was taken from a woman over 75 with acute or convalescent COVID-19. CDR3 DNA: TGCGCCAGCAGGTCCGGGACAGGGGGCGACGAGCAGTACTTC. Translating gives CASRSGTGGDEQYF.